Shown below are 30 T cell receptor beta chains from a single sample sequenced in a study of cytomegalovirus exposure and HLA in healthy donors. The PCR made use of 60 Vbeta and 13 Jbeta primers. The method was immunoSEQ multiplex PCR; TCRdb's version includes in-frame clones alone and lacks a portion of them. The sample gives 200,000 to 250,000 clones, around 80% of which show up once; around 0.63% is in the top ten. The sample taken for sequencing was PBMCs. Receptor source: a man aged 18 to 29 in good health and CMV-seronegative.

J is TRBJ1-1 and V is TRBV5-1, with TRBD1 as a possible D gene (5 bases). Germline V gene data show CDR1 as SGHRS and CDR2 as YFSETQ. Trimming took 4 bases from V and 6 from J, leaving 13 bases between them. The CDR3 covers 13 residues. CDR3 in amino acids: CASSPGGYAEAFF. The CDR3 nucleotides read TGCGCCAGCAGCCCGGGGGGTTACGCTGAAGCTTTCTTT.

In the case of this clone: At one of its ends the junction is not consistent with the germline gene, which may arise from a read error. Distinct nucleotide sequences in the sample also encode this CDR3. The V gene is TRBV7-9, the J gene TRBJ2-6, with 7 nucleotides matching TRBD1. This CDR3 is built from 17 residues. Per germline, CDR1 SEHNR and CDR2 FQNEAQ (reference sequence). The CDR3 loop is CASSLTTGVFGANVLTF. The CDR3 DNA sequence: TGTGCCAGCAGCTTAACTACAGGGGTCTTTGGGGCCAACGTCCTGACCTTC.

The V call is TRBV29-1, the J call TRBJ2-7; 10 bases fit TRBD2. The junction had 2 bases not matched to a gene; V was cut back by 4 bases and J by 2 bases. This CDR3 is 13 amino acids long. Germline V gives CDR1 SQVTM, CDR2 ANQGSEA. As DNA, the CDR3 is TGCAGCGTTGGGCTAGCGGGAGCCTACGAGCAGTACTTC. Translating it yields CSVGLAGAYEQYF.

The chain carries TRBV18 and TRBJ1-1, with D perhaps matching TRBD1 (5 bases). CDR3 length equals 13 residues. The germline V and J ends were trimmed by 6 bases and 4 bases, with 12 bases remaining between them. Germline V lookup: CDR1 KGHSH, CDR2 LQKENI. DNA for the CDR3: TGTGCCAGCTCCTCGGACACATCCACTGAAGCTTTCTTT. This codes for CASSSDTSTEAFF. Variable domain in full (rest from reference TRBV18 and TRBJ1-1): NAGVMQNPRHLVRRRGQEARLRCSPMKGHSHVYWYRQLPEEGLKFMVYLQKENIIDESGMPKERFSAEFPKEGPSILRIQQVVRGDSAAYFCASSSDTSTEAFFGQGTRLTVV.

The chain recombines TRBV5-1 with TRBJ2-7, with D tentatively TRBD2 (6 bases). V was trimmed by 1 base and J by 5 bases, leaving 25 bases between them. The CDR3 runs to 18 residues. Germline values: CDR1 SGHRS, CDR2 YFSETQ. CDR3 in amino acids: CASSLKGGGEDPIHEQYF. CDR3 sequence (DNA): TGCGCCAGCAGCTTGAAGGGTGGCGGGGAGGATCCTATACACGAGCAGTACTTC.

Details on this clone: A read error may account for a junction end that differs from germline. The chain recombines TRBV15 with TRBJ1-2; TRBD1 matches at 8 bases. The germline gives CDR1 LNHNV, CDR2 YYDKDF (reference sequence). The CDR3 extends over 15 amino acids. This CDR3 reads CATSRDGQGNYGYTF. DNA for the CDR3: TGTGCCACCAGCCGAGACGGACAGGGAAACTATGGCTACACCTTC.

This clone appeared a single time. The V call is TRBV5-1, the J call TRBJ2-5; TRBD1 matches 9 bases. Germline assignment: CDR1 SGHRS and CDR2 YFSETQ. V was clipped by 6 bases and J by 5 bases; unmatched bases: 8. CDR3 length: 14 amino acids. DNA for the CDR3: TGCGCCAGCAACCCGGGACAGGGTCTGGAGACCCAGTACTTC. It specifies CASNPGQGLETQYF.

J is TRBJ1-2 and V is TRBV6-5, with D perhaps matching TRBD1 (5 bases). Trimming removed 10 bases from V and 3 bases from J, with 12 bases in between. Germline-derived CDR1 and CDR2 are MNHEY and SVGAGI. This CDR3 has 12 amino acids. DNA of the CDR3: TGTGCCACACGGGGGGGGGACTATGGCTACACCTTC. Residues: CATRGGDYGYTF.

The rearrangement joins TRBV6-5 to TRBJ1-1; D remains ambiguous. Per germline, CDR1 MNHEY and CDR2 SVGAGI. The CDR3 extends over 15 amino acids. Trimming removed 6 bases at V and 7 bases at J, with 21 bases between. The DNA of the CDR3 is TGTGCCAGCAGGGCTACCACGCGGCCGATGAGTGAAGCTTTCTTT. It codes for CASRATTRPMSEAFF.

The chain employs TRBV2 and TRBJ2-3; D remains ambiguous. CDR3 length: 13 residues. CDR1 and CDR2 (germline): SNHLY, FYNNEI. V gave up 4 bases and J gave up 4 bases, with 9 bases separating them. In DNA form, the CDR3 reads TGTGCCAGCAGTGTTGAGAACCCAGATACGCAGTATTTT. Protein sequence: CASSVENPDTQYF.

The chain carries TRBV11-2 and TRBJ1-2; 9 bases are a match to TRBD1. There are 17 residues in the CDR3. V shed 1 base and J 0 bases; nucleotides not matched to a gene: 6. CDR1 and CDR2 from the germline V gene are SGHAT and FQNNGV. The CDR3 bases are TGTGCCAGCAGCTTAGCTCTGGGACAGGGTACTAACTATGGCTACACCTTC. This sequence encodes CASSLALGQGTNYGYTF.

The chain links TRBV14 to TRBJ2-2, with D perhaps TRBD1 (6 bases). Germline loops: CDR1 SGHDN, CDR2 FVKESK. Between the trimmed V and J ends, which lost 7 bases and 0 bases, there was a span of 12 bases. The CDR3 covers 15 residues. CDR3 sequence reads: CASTKTGPNTGELFF. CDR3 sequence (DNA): TGTGCCAGCACCAAGACAGGTCCGAACACCGGGGAGCTGTTTTTT.

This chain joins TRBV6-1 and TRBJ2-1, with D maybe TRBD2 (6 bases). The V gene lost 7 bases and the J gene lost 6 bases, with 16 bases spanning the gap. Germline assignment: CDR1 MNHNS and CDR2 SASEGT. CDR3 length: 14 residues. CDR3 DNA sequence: TGTGCCAGCAACCCCAGGGCGGGGAGCAATGAGCAGTTCTTC. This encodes CASNPRAGSNEQFF.

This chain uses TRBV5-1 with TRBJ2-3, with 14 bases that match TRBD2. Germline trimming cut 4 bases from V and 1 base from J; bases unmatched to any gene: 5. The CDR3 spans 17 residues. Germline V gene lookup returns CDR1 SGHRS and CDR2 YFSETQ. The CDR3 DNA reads TGCGCCAGCAGCCGGGGACTAGCGGGAGTTCGCACAGATACGCAGTATTTT. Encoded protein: CASSRGLAGVRTDTQYF.

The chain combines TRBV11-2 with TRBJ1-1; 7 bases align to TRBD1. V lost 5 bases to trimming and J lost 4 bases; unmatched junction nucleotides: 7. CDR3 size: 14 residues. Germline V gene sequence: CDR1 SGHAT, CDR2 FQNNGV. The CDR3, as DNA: TGTGCCAGCAGCCTCGTCAGGGGGTCCACTGAAGCTTTCTTT. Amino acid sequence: CASSLVRGSTEAFF.

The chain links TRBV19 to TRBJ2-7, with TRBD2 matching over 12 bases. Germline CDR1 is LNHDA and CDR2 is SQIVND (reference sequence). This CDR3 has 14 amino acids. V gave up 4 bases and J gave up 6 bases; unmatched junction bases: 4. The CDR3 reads CASSRLAGASEQYF. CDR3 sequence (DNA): TGTGCCAGTAGTAGACTAGCGGGAGCCAGCGAGCAGTACTTC.

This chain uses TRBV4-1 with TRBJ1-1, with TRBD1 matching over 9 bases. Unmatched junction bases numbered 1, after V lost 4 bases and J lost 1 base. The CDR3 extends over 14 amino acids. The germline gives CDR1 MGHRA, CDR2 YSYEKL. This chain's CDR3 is CASSPGQGNTEAFF. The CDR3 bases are TGCGCCAGCAGCCCGGGACAGGGGAACACTGAAGCTTTCTTT.

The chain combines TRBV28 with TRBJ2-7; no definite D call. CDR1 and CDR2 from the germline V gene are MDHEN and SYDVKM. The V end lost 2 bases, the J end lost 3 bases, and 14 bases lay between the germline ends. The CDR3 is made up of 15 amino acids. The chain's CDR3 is CASSLTAATYYEQYF. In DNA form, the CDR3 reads TGTGCCAGCAGTTTAACGGCGGCCACATACTACGAGCAGTACTTC.

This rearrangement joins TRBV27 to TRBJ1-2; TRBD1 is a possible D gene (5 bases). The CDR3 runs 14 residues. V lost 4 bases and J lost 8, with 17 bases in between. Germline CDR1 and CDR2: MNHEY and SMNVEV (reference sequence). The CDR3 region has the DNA TGTGCCAGCAGTTCCGACAGCTTTTCGGACGGCTACACCTTC. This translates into CASSSDSFSDGYTF.

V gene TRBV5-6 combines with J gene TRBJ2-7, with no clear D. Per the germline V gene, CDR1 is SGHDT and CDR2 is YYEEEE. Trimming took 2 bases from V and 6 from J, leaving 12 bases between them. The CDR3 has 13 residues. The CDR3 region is CASSLHSLGEQYF. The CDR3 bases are TGTGCCAGCAGCTTACACAGTTTGGGCGAGCAGTACTTC.

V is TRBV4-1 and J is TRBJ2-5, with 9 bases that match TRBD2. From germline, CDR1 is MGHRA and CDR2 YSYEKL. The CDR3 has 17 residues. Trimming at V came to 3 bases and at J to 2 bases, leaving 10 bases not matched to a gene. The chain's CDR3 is CASSHHFSGRKQETQYF. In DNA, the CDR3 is TGCGCCAGCAGCCACCATTTTAGCGGGAGAAAACAAGAGACCCAGTACTTC.

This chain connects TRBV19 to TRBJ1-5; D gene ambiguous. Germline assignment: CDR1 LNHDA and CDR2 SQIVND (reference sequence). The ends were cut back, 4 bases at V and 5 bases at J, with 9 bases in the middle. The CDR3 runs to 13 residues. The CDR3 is CASSTARDQPQHF. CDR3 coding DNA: TGTGCCAGTAGTACAGCCCGGGATCAGCCCCAGCATTTT.

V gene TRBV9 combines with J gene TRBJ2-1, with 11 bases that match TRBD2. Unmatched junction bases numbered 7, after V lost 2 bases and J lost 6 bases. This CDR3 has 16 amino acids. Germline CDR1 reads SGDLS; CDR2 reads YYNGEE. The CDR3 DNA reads TGTGCCAGCAGCGTCCAGGGGGGACTAGCGGTCAATGAGCAGTTCTTC. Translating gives CASSVQGGLAVNEQFF.

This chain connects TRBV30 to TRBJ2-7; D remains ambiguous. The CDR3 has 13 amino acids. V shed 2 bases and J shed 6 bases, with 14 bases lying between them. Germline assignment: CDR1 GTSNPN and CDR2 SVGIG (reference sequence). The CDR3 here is CAWSLGLQGEQYF. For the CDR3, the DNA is TGTGCCTGGAGTCTGGGCCTTCAAGGCGAGCAGTACTTC.

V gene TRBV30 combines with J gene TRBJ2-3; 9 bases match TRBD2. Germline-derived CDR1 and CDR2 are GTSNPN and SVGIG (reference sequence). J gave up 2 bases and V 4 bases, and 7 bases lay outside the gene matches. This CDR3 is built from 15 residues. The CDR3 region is CAWKQREVPTDTQYF. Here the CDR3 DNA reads TGTGCCTGGAAGCAGCGGGAGGTCCCCACAGATACGCAGTATTTT.

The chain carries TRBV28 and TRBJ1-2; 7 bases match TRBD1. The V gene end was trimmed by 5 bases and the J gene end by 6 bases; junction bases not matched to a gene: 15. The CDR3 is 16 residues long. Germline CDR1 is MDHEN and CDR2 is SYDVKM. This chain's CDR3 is CASSTTTGSAGDGYTF. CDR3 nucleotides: TGTGCCAGCAGTACAACGACAGGGTCTGCCGGGGATGGCTACACCTTC.

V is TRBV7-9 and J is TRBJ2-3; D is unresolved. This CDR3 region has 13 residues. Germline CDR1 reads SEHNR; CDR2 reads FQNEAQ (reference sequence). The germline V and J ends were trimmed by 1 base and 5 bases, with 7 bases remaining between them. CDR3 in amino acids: CASSLDPGDTQYF. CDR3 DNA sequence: TGTGCCAGCAGCTTAGATCCCGGAGATACGCAGTATTTT.

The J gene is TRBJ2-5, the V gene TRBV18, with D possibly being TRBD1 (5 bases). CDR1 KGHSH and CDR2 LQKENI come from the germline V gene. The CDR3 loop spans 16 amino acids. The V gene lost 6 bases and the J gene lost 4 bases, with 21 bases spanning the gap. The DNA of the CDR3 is TGTGCCAGCTCCCAACAATCCAGGGCAGGATTAGAGACCCAGTACTTC. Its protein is CASSQQSRAGLETQYF.

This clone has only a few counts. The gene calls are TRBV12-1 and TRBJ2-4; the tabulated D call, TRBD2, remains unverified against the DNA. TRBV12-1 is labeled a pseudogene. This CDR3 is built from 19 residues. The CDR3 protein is CASSSRLAGAQGAKNIQYF. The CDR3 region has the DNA TGTGCCAGCAGCTCCCGACTAGCGGGAGCCCAAGGGGCCAAAAACATTCAGTACTTC.

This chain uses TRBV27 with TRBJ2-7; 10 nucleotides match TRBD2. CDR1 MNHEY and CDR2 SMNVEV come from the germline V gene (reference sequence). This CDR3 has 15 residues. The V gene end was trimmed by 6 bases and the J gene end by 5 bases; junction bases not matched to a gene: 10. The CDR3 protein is CASRPQGSGRHEQYF. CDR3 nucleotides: TGTGCCAGCAGGCCCCAGGGTAGCGGGAGGCACGAGCAGTACTTC.